Described below is a single TCR beta chain sequence and its context. Its antigen is unidentified. V lost 8 bases and J lost 6, with 11 bases in between. There are 11 residues in the CDR3. Germline lookup yields CDR1 SGHAT and CDR2 FQNNGV. This sample stems from a study of T cells in Graves' hyperthyroidism and ophthalmopathy. Study outcomes and limitations: Clonotypes that were expanded in thyroid above 0.001 mostly appeared in blood too. Ophthalmopathy prediction by the model preceded onset by a median roughly 6 months.

From RNA transcripts, TCR beta CDR3 regions were amplified. The primer set for the first-round RT-PCR of the TCR CDR3 was HTBI. TCRdb itself ran the multiplex PCR reads through MiXCR, one entry per CDR3 protein. The sample lists about 640,000 distinct CDR3 sequences, 20% seen once, with around a third in the top ten. Duration under 3 months, a NOSPECS grade of at least 4, and a Clinical Activity Score of at least 3 characterized the ophthalmopathy patients. Patients showing uncontrolled infection, other autoimmune disease, pregnancy or lactation were ineligible. This sequence was found in a man aged 25-45 years with Graves' ophthalmopathy. The chain has TRBV11-2 and TRBJ2-7; D is possibly TRBD1 (6 bases). The sample taken for sequencing was blood. For the CDR3, the DNA is TGTGCCAGCTGCCAGGGGAGCGAGCAGTACTTC. It translates to CASCQGSEQYF.